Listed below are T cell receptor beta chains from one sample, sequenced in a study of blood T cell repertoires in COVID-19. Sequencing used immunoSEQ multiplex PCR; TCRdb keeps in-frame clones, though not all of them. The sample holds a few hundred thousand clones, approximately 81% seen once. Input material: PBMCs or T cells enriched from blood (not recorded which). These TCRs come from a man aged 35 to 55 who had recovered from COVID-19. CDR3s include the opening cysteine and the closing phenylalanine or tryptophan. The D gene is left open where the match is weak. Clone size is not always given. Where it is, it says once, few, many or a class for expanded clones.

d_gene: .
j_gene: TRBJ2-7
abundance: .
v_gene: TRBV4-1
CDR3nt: TGCGCCAGCAGCCAAGAACCATCGGGGAACGAGCAGTACTTC
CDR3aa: CASSQEPSGNEQYF

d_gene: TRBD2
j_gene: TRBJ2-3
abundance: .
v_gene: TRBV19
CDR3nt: TGTGCCAGTAGTAACCGACTAGCCGAAATCACAGATACGCAGTATTTT
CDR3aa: CASSNRLAEITDTQYF

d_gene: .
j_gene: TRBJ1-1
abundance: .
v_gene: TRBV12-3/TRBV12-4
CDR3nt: TGTGCCAGCAGTTCCCGTACTGAAGCTTTCTTT
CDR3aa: CASSSRTEAFF

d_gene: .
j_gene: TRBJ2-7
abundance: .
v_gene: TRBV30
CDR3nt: TGTGCCTGGAAAGCGGAGGGGAGGGGGAAGTACTTC
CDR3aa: CAWKAEGRGKYF

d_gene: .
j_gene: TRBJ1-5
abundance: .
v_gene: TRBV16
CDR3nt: TGTGCCAGCAGCCAATCGGGGGGGATTGGCAATCAGCCCCAGCATTTT
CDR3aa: CASSQSGGIGNQPQHF

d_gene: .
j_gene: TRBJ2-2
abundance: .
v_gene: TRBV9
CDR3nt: TGTGCCAGCAGCGTAGGACACCTACAGAGAGGGGAGCTGTTTTTT
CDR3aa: CASSVGHLQRGELFF

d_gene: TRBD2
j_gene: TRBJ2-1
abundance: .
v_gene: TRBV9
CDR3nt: TGTGCCAGCAGCTCGCGACTAGCGGGGGCATACAATGAGCAGTTCTTC
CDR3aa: CASSSRLAGAYNEQFF

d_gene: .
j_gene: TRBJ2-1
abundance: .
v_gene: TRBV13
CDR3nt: TGTGCCAGCAGCGAAGGCCGGGCCGGGGGTGAGCAGTTCTTC
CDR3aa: CASSEGRAGGEQFF

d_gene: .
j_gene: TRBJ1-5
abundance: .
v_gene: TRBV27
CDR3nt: TGTGCCAGCAGTACCTTTCAGGGAGGGCCCCAGCATTTT
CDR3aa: CASSTFQGGPQHF

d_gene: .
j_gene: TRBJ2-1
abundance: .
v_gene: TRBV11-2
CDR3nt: TGTGCCAGCAGCTTAAGAGTCAATGAGCAGTTCTTC
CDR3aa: CASSLRVNEQFF

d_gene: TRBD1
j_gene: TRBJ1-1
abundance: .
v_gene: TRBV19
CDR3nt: TGTGCCAGTGGAGAGGGGGCGAAACTAGTGAACACTGAAGCTTTCTTT
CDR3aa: CASGEGAKLVNTEAFF

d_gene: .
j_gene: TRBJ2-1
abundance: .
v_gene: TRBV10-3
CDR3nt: TGTGCCATCAGTAGAGGTAGCGGAGATTTCATGATGGAGCAGTTCTTC
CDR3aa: CAISRGSGDFMMEQFF

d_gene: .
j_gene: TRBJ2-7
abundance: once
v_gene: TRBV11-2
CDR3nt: TGTGCCAGCAGCTTCCAAGCGGGCGAGCAGTACTTC
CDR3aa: CASSFQAGEQYF

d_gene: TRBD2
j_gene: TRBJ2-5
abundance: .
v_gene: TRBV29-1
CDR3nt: TGCAGCGTCGATCGACGACTAGCGGGAGGGGAGACCCAGTACTTC
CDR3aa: CSVDRRLAGGETQYF

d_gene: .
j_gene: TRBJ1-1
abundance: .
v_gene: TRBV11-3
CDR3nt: TGTGCCAGCAGACTCCACCCGACGGGGAACACTGAAGCTTTCTTT
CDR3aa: CASRLHPTGNTEAFF

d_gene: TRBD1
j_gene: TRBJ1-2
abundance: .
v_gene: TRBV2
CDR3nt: TGTGCCAGCAGGCCGGACAGGGGGAGGGATGGCTACACCTTC
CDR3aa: CASRPDRGRDGYTF

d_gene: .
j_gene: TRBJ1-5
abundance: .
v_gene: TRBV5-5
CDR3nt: TGTGCCAGCAGTTATTATAGCAATCAGCCCCAGCATTTT
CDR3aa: CASSYYSNQPQHF

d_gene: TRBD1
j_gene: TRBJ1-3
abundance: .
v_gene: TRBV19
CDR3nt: TGTGCCAGTAGTATATCCCCCACCACGACAGGGGCCTACGGAAACACCATATATTTT
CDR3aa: CASSISPTTTGAYGNTIYF

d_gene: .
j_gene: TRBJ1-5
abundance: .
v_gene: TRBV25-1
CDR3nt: TGTGCCAGCAGTGACCCGATTACGACAGATCAGCCCCAGCATTTT
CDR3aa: CASSDPITTDQPQHF

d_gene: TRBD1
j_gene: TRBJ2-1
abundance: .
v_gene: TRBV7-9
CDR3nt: TGTGCCAGCAGCTTAGGGGGACAGTCTCAGTTCTTC
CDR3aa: CASSLGGQSQFF

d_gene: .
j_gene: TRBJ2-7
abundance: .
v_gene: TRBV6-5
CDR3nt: TGTGCCAGCAGGTCCGGGACTTTAACCGGGTACGAGCAGTACTTC
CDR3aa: CASRSGTLTGYEQYF

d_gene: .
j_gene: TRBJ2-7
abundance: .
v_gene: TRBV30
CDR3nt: TGTGCCTGGAGTAGAACAGGGCTAAGCTCCTACGAGCAGTACTTC
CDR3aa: CAWSRTGLSSYEQYF

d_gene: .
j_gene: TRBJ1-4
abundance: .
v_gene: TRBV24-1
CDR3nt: TGTGCCACCAGTGATCCCGACAGCCCCAATGAAAAACTGTTTTTT
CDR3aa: CATSDPDSPNEKLFF

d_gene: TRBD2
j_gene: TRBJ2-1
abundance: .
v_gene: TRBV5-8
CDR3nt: TGTGCCAGCAGCTCGCTCATGACTAGCGGGAGTATCAATGAGCAGTTCTTC
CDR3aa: CASSSLMTSGSINEQFF

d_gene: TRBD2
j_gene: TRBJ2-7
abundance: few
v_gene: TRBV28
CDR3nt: TGTGCCAGCAGTTCGGGACTAGACGTCGCGTACTTC
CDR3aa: CASSSGLDVAYF

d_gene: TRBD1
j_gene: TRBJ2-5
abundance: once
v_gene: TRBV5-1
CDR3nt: TGCGCCAGCAGCGGCGACAGGGGGTTGGACCAAGAGACCCAGTACTTC
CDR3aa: CASSGDRGLDQETQYF

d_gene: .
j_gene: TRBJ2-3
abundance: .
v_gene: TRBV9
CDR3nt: TGTGCCAGCAGCAGTAGAGGCCCTTCCTTCAGCACAGATACGCAGTATTTT
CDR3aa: CASSSRGPSFSTDTQYF